This TCR beta chain is from a study of T cells after yellow fever vaccination. There are a few counts of this clonotype. Looked up from germline, CDR1 is LNHNV and CDR2 is YYDKDF (reference sequence). Trimming removed 0 bases from V and 2 bases from J; junction bases left unmatched: 5. This CDR3 region has 16 residues. MiXCR, run by TCRdb on the 5' RACE reads, gives a single entry per CDR3 protein. The sample has about 370,000 distinct CDR3 sequences, 11% seen once. The V and J genes are TRBV15 and TRBJ2-7; TRBD1 matches at 9 bases. The receptor was derived from a man between 18 and 29 years old who received the YFV17D yellow fever vaccine. The sample consisted of PBMCs, taken on the day of the first yellow fever vaccination. The CDR3 loop reads CATSRDLGQGTYEQYF. The CDR3 nucleotides are TGTGCCACCAGCAGAGATCTTGGACAGGGGACCTACGAGCAGTACTTC.